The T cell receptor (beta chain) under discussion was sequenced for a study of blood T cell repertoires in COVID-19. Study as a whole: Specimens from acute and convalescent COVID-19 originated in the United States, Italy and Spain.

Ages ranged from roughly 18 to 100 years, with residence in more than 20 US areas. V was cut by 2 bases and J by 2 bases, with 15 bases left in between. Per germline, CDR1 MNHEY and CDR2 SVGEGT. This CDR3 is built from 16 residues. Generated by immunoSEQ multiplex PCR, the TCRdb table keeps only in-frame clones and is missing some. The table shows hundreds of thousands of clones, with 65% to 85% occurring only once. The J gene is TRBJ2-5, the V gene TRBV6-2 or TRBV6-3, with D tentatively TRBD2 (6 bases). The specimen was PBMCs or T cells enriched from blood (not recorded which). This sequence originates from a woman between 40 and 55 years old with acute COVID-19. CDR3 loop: CASSYRNGGVQETQYF. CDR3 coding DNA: TGTGCCAGCAGTTACCGAAACGGGGGAGTACAAGAGACCCAGTACTTC.